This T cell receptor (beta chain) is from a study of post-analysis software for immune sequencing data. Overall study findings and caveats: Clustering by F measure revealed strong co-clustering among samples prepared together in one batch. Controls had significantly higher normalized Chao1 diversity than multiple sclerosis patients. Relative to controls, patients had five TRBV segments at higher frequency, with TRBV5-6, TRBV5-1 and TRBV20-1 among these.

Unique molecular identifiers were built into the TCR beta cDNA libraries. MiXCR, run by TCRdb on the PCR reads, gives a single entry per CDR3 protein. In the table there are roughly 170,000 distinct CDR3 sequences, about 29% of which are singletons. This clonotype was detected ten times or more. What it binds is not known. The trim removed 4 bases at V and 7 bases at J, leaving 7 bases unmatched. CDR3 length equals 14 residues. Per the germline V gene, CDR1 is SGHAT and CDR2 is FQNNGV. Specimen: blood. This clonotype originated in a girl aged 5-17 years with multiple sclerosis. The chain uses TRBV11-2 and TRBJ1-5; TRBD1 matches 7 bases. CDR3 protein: CASSSGTVRQPQHF. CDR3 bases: TGTGCCAGCAGCTCGGGGACAGTCAGACAGCCCCAGCATTTT.